This record looks at one TCR beta chain sequence and its context. The data originate from a study of technical replicates of blood from a handful of donors. Repertoires were generated with immunoSEQ multiplex PCR, while TCRdb's copy carries only in-frame clones and drops some. Of nearly 70,000 clones listed, about nine tenths were seen once; the top ten hold roughly 5%. The V gene end was trimmed by 6 bases and the J gene end by 4 bases; junction bases not matched to a gene: 7. The CDR3 length is 14 residues. Per the germline V gene, CDR1 is SGHTA and CDR2 is FQGNSA. The receptor's source is a human donor in good health. Some clones in this sample may be carry-over from other donors' samples. The sample consisted of PBMCs. This chain joins TRBV7-2 and TRBJ1-1; 8 positions agree with TRBD1. CDR3 residues: CASRAHRGTTEAFF. CDR3 nucleotides: TGTGCCAGCAGGGCCCACAGGGGGACCACTGAAGCTTTCTTT.